This record covers a single T cell receptor beta chain. Its specificity is not known. The entry originates in a study of cytomegalovirus exposure and HLA in healthy donors. Study as a whole: The roughly 130 validation repertoires were reported in a later analysis to have been generated on the same platform as the 666 first-cohort repertoires. Regarding the study as a whole: Investigators reported some 150 TCR beta chains as tied to cytomegalovirus. Among TCR sequences, most were rare, though some public TCRs appeared in many donors.

This CDR3 is built from 12 residues. The V and J ends lost 7 bases and 7 bases respectively, with 16 bases between them. Germline lookup yields CDR1 GTSNPN and CDR2 SVGIG (reference sequence). Sequencing was performed with immunoSEQ multiplex PCR; in TCRdb, only in-frame clones are kept and a portion is missing. In the table there are hundreds of thousands of clones, around four fifths of which are singletons. This TCR came from a woman under 30 in good health and CMV-seronegative. This chain links TRBV30 with TRBJ1-2; D is unresolved. Sequenced material: PBMCs. Here the CDR3 DNA reads TGTGCCTCTCAGTTCGATCTAGGTGGCTACACCTTC. Translated: CASQFDLGGYTF.